This T cell receptor (beta chain) is drawn from a study of cytomegalovirus exposure and HLA in healthy donors. This clone was counted a few times. CDR3 length: 13 residues. Germline-derived CDR1 and CDR2 are GTSNPN and SVGIG (reference sequence). V shed 1 base and J 5 bases; nucleotides not matched to a gene: 4. The PCR employed 60 Vbeta primers together with 13 Jbeta primers. Only in-frame clones appear in the TCRdb table, and some are missing; sequencing was by immunoSEQ multiplex PCR. The table shows about 160,000 clones, with about 65% occurring only once. This TCR was sampled from a woman under 40 in good health and CMV-seronegative. The chain employs TRBV30 and TRBJ2-7; 8 bases fit TRBD1. Material: PBMCs. The CDR3 DNA reads TGTGCCTGGAGTGGTGGACAGGGTGACGAGCAGTACTTC. Its translation: CAWSGGQGDEQYF.